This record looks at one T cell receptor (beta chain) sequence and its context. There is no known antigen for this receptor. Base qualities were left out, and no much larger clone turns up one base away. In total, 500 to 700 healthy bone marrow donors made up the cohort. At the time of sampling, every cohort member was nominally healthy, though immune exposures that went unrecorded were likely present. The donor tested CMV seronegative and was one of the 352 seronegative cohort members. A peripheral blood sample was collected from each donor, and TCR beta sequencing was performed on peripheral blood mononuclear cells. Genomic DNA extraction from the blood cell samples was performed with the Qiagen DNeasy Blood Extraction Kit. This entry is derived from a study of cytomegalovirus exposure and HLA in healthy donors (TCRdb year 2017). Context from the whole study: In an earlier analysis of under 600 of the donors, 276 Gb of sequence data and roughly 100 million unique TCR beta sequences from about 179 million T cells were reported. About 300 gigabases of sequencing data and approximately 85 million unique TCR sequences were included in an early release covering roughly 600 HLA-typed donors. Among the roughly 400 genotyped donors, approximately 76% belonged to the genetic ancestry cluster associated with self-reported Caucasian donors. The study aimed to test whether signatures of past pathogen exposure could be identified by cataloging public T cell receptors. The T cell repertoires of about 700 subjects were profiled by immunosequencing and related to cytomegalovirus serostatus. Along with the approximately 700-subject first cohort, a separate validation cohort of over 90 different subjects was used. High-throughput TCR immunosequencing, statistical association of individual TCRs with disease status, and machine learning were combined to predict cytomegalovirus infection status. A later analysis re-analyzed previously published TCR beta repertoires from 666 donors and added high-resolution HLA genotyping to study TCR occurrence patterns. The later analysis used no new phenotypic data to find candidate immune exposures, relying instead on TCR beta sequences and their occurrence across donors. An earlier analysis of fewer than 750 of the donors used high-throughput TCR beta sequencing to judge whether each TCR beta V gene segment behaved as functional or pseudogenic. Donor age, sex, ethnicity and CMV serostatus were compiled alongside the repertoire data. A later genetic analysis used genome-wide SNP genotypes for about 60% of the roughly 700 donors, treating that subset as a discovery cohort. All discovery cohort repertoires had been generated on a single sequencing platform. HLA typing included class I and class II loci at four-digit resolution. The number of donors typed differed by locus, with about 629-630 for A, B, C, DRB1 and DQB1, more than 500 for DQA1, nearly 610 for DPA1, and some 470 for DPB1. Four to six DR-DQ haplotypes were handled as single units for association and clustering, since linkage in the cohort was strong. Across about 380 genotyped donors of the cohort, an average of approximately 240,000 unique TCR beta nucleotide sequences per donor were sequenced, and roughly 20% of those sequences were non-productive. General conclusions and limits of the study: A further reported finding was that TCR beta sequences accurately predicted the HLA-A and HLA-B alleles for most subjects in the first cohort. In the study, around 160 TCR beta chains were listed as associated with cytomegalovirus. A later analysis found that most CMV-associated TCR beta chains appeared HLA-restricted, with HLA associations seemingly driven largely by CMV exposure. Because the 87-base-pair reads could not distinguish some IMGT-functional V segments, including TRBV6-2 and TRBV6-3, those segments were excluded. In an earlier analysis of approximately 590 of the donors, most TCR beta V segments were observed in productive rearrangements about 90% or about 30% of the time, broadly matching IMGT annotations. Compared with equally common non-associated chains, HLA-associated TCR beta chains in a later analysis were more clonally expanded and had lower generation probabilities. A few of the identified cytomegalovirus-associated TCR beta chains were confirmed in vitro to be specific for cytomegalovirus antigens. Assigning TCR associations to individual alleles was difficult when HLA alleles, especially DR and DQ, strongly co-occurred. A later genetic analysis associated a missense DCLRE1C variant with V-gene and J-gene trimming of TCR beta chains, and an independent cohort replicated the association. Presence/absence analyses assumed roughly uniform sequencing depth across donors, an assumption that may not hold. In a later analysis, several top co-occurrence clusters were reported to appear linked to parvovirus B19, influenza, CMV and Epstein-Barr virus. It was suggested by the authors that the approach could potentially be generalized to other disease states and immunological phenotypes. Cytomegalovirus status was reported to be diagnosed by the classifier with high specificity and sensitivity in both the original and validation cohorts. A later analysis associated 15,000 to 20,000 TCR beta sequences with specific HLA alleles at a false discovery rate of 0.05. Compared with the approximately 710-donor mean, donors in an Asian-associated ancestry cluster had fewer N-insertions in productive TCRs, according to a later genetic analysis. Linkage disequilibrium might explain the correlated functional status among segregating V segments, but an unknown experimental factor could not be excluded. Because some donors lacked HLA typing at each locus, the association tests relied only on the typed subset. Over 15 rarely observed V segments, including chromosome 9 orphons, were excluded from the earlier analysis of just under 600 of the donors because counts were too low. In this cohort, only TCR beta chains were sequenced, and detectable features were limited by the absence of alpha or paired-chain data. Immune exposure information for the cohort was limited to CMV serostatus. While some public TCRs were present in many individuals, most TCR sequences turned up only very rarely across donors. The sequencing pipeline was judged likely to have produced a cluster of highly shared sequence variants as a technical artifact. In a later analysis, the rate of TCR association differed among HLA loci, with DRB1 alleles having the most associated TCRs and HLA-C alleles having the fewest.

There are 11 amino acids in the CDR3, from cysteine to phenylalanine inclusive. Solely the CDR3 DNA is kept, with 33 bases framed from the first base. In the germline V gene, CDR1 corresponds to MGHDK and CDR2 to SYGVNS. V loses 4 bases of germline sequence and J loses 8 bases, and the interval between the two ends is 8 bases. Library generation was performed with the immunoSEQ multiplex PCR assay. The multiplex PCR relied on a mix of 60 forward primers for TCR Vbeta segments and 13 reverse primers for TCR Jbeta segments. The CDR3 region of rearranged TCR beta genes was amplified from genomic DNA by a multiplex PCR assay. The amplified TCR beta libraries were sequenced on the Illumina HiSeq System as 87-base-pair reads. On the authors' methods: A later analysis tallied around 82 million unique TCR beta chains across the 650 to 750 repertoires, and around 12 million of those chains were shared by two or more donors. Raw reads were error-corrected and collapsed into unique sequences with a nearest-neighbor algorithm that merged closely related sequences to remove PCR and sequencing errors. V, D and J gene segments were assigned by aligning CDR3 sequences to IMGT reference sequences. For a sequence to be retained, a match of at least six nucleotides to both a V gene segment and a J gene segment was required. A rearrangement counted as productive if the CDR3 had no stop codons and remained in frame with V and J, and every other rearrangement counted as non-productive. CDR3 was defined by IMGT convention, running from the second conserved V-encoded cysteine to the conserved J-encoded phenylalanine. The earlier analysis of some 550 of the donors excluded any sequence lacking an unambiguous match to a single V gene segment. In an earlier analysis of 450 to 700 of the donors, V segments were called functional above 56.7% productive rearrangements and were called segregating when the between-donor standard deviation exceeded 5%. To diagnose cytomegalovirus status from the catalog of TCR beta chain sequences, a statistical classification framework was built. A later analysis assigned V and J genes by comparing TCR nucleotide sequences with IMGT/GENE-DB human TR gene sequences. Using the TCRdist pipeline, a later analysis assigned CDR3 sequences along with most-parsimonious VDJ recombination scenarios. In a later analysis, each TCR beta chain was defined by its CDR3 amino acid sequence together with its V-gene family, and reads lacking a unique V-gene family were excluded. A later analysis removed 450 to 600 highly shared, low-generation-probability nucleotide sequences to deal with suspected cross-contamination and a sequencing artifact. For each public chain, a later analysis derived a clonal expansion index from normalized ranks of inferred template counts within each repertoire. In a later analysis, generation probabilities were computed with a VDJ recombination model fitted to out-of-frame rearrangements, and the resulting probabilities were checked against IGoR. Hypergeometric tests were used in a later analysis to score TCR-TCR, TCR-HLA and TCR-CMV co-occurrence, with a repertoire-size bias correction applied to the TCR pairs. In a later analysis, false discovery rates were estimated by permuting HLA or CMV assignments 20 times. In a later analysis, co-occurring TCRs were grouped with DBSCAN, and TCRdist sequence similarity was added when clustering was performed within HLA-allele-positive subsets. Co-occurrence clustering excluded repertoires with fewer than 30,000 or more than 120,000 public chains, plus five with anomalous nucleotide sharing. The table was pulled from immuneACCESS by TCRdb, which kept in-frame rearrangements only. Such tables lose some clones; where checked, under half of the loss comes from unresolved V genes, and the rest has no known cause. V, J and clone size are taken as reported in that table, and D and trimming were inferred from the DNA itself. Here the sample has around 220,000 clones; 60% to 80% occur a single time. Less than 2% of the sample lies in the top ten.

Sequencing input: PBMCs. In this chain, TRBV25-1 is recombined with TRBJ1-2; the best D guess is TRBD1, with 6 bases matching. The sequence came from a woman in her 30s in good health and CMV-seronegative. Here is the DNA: TGTGCCAGCAGTGTAGGACAGGGCTACACCTTC. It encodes CASSVGQGYTF.